This paragraph reports one TCR beta chain. Trimming left V 3 bases short and J 0 bases short, with 6 bases between. Looked up from germline, CDR1 is SGHTA and CDR2 is FQGNSA. The CDR3 sequence is 14 residues long. Deep was the level at which the assay was run. Investigators spread the genomic DNA of each subset evenly over several immunoSEQ plates. Clones were read by immunoSEQ multiplex PCR, and TCRdb kept only the in-frame ones, dropping some. The sample contains 520,000 or so clones, approximately 85% of which appear only once. This record belongs to a study of shared clonotypes between healthy human individuals. Around 90 million PBMCs supplied genomic DNA for unsorted samples.

This TCR came from a woman aged 40 to 49 in good health. Some clones in this sample may be carry-over from other donors' samples. This sequence joins TRBV7-2 and TRBJ1-3; D not resolved. The sequenced material came from PBMCs. The CDR3: CASSLYPSGNTIYF. For the CDR3, the DNA is TGTGCCAGCAGCTTGTATCCCTCTGGAAACACCATATATTTT.